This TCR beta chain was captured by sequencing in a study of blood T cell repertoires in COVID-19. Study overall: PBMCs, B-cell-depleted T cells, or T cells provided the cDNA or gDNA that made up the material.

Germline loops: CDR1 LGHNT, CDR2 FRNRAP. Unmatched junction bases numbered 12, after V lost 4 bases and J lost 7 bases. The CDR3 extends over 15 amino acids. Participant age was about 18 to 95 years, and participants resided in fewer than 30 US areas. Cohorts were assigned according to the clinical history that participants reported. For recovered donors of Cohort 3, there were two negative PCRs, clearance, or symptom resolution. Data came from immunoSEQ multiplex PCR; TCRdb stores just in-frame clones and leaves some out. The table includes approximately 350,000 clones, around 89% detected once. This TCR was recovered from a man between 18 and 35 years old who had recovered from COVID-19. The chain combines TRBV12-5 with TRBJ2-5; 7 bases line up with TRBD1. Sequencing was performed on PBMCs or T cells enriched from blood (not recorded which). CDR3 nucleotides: TGTGCTAGTGGTTCAGAACAGGGGTCGGGCGGGACCCAGTACTTC. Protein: CASGSEQGSGGTQYF.